This entry describes one T cell receptor beta chain. This record belongs to a study of T cells after yellow fever vaccination. CDR1 and CDR2 from the germline V gene are SQVTM and ANQGSEA. V lost 6 bases, J lost 10 bases, and 18 bases lay in between. The CDR3 loop spans 12 amino acids. TCRdb re-analysed the 5' RACE reads in MiXCR, keeping a single row per CDR3 protein. The table has approximately 550,000 distinct CDR3 sequences, roughly 21% seen once; the top ten hold roughly an eighth. The sequence was obtained from a man aged 25-45 years who received the YFV17D yellow fever vaccine. The chain links TRBV29-1 to TRBJ1-1; perhaps TRBD1 as D (5 bases). The sequencing used PBMCs, collected 15 days after the yellow fever booster vaccination. CDR3 in DNA: TGCAGCGTGGCGGGACCCCAGACGGTAGCTTTCTTT. Its translation is CSVAGPQTVAFF.